This T cell receptor (beta chain) appears in the sequencing data of a study of cytomegalovirus exposure and HLA in healthy donors. Trimming removed 2 bases at V and 9 bases at J, with 10 bases between. The CDR3 is made up of 12 amino acids. Germline CDR1 MNHEY, CDR2 SVGAGI. As for this clone: Its specificity is unknown.

Donors were nominally healthy when sampled, though unrecorded immune exposures were likely. This PCR relied on a set of 60 Vbeta primers and 13 Jbeta primers. Assay: immunoSEQ multiplex PCR; the TCRdb copy retains only in-frame clones and omits some. The data hold 200,000 to 250,000 clones, with over 75% observed a single time. Study-wide results and caveats: The study designated some 180 TCR beta chains cytomegalovirus-associated. Analyses of presence/absence relied on an assumption of roughly uniform sequencing depth across donors.

The source of this sequence is a girl between 2 and 10 years old in good health and CMV-seronegative. Sequencing was performed on PBMCs. The V call is TRBV6-5, the J call TRBJ1-2, with D hard to call. The CDR3 DNA is TGTGCCAGCAGTTACGACTGGGAGAGCTACACCTTC. The encoded protein is CASSYDWESYTF.